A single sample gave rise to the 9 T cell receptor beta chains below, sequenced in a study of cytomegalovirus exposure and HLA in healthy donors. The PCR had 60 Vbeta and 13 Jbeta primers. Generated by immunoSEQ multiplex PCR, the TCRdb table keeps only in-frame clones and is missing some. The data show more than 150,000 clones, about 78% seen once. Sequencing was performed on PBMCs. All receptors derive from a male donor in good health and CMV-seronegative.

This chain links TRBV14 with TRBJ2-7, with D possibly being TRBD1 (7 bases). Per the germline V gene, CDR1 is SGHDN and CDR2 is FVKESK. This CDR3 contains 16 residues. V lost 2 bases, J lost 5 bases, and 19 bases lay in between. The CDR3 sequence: CASSQSPRQGGHEQYF. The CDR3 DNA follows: TGTGCCAGCAGCCAATCCCCACGACAGGGAGGACACGAGCAGTACTTC.

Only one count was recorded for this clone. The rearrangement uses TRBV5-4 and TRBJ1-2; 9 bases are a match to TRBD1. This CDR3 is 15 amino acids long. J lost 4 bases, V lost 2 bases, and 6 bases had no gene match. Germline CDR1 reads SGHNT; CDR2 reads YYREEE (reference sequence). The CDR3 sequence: CASSLGGQGVYGYTF. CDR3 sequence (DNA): TGTGCCAGCAGCTTAGGGGGACAGGGAGTCTATGGCTACACCTTC.

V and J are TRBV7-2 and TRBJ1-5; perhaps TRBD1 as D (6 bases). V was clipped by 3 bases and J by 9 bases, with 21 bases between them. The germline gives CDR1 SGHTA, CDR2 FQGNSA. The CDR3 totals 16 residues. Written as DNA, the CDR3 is TGTGCCAGCAGCTTCACGGGGGGGGGCCGGGGAAGGCCCCAGCATTTT. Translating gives CASSFTGGGRGRPQHF.

The CDR3 reads CASSAQGALSNSPLHF. The CDR3 region has the DNA TGTGCCAGCAGCGCTCAGGGGGCGCTTAGTAATTCACCCCTCCACTTT. This chain links TRBV7-9 with TRBJ1-6; 8 nucleotides align to TRBD1. The CDR3 runs 16 residues. In germline, CDR1 is SEHNR, CDR2 FQNEAQ (reference sequence). V was clipped by 5 bases and J by 6 bases; unmatched bases: 9.

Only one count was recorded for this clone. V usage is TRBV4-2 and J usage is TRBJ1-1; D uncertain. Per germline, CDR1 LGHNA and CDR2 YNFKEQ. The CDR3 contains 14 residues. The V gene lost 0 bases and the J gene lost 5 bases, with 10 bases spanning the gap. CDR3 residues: CASSQDEDFTEAFF. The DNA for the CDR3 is TGTGCCAGCAGCCAAGATGAGGATTTTACTGAAGCTTTCTTT.

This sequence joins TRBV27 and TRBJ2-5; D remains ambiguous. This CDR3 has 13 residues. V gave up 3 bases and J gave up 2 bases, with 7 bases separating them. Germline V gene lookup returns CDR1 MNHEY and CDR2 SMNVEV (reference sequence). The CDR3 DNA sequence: TGTGCCAGCAGTTTTGGCAAACAAGAGACCCAGTACTTC. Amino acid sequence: CASSFGKQETQYF.

In DNA, the CDR3 is TGTGCCAGCAGCGTAGCCGGGGCTGGGGCCAACGTCCTGACTTTC. Translating it yields CASSVAGAGANVLTF. The chain employs TRBV9 and TRBJ2-6; maybe TRBD2 (5 bases). V lost 0 bases and J 2 bases, leaving 6 bases between the germline ends. This CDR3 region has 15 residues. Germline values: CDR1 SGDLS, CDR2 YYNGEE.

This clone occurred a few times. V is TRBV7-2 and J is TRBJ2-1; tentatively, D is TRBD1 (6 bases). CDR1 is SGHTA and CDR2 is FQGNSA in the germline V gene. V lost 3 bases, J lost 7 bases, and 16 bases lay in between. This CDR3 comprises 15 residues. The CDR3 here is CASSLGATLKNEQFF. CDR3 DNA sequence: TGTGCCAGCAGCTTGGGGGCTACTCTTAAAAATGAGCAGTTCTTC.

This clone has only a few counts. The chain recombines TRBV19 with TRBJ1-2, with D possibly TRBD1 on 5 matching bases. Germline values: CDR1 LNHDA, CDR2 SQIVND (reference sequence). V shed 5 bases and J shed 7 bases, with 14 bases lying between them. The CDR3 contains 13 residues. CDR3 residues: CASSSGLSSGYTF. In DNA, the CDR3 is TGTGCCAGTAGTTCGGGACTCAGTAGTGGCTACACCTTC.